This T cell receptor (beta chain) was identified in a study of cytomegalovirus exposure and HLA in healthy donors. V lost 3 bases, J lost 1 base, and 6 bases lay in between. Germline V gives CDR1 SGHTA, CDR2 FQGNSA. The CDR3 length is 13 residues. General study points: Using the classifier, cytomegalovirus status was reportedly diagnosed with high specificity and sensitivity. Most of the CMV-associated TCR beta chains (in a later analysis) appeared to be HLA-restricted.

Of note for this clone: Antigen: not known.

PCR primers comprised 60 Vbeta and 13 Jbeta primers. Using immunoSEQ multiplex PCR, the repertoire was profiled, and TCRdb retains in-frame clones only, with some absent. The sample gives some 180,000 clones, 77% of which show up once; approximately 3.7% is in the top ten. This TCR came from a woman aged 60-70 years in good health and CMV-seropositive. This rearrangement joins TRBV7-2 to TRBJ1-1; the D gene is possibly TRBD1 (6 bases). The sample taken for sequencing was PBMCs. The DNA for the CDR3 is TGTGCCAGCAGCTTGGACAGGAACACTGAAGCTTTCTTT. Protein sequence: CASSLDRNTEAFF.